Listed below are T cell receptor beta chains from one sample, sequenced in a study of T cells in Graves' hyperthyroidism and ophthalmopathy. TCRdb re-called the multiplex PCR reads with MiXCR, one entry per CDR3 protein. The sample lists some 440,000 distinct CDR3 sequences, more than 15% seen once, with 13% to 15% in the top ten. The specimen sequenced was blood. Source of these receptors: a woman aged 18-30 years with Graves' hyperthyroidism. Both conserved end residues are part of each CDR3. D genes are given only for firm matches. For some rows the clone size is stated as once, few or many, or as a class when expanded; others skip it.

TRBJ2-7 NA TRBV20-1 NA CSAGGGIGAYEQYF TGCAGTGCTGGAGGGGGAATCGGGGCCTACGAGCAGTACTTC
TRBJ1-1 NA TRBV5-6 many CASSSLTSEAFF TGTGCCAGCAGCTCTCTGACATCTGAAGCTTTCTTT
TRBJ2-1 TRBD1 TRBV20-1 many CSAAGTGVGNEQFF TGCAGTGCTGCCGGGACAGGGGTGGGCAATGAGCAGTTCTTC
TRBJ1-1 TRBD1 TRBV20-1 many CGLTGSGTVTEAFF TGCGGGTTGACAGGGTCTGGGACCGTCACTGAAGCTTTCTTT
TRBJ2-1 NA TRBV15 NA CATSRAPSIGGNEQFF TGTGCCACCAGCAGGGCGCCATCCATAGGGGGGAATGAGCAGTTCTTC
TRBJ2-7 NA TRBV3-1 many CASQGGRGYEQYF TGTGCCAGCCAAGGGGGAAGGGGCTACGAGCAGTACTTC
TRBJ1-2 NA TRBV7-9 NA CASSLGGQPQDGYTF TGTGCCAGCAGCTTAGGAGGACAGCCTCAGGATGGCTACACCTTC
TRBJ1-5 TRBD1 TRBV7-2 NA CASSRDRGDNQPQHF TGTGCCAGCAGCCGTGACAGGGGGGACAATCAGCCCCAGCATTTT
TRBJ1-4 NA TRBV7-6 few CASSPSDGTWEKLFF TGTGCCAGCAGCCCGTCGGACGGGACTTGGGAAAAACTGTTTTTT
TRBJ2-1 NA TRBV19 NA CASSKAAGLEQFF TGTGCCAGTAGCAAAGCGGCCGGGTTGGAGCAGTTCTTC
TRBJ1-1 NA TRBV18 NA CASSLSDRLRTEAFF TGTGCCAGCTCACTATCCGACAGACTTCGCACTGAAGCTTTCTTT
TRBJ1-1 NA TRBV19 NA CASSIQIQNTEAFF TGTGCCAGTAGTATACAGATACAAAACACTGAAGCTTTCTTT
TRBJ1-1 NA TRBV6-1 NA CASSEVEPMNTEAFF TGTGCCAGCAGTGAAGTGGAACCCATGAACACTGAAGCTTTCTTT
TRBJ2-7 TRBD2 TRBV20-1 many CSAKSGTSGAHEQYF TGCAGTGCTAAGAGCGGGACTAGCGGGGCCCACGAGCAGTACTTC
TRBJ2-7 NA TRBV25-1 NA CASSADRILAREQYF NA
TRBJ2-5 TRBD1 TRBV7-2 NA CASSQQGEQETQYF TGTGCCAGCAGCCAACAGGGGGAGCAAGAGACCCAGTACTTC
TRBJ2-2 TRBD1 TRBV14 NA CASSEAGGYGGELFF TGTGCCAGCAGTGAAGCAGGGGGCTACGGCGGGGAGCTGTTTTTT
TRBJ1-3 NA TRBV2 many CASSGQTVDGGNTIYF TGTGCCAGCAGTGGGCAGACAGTCGATGGTGGAAACACCATATATTTT
TRBJ1-5 TRBD1 TRBV2 many CASSFGQGLTQPQHF TGTGCCAGCAGCTTCGGACAGGGCCTTACTCAGCCCCAGCATTTT
TRBJ1-2 TRBD1 TRBV6-1 NA CASSEGDRDYGYTF TGTGCCAGCAGTGAAGGGGACAGGGACTATGGCTACACCTTC
TRBJ1-2 TRBD1 TRBV2 NA CASSVIRDRDGYTF TGTGCCAGCAGCGTTATCCGGGACAGGGATGGCTACACCTTC
TRBJ2-5 NA TRBV7-2 many CASSLAGQSQTQYF TGTGCCAGCAGCTTAGCGGGCCAATCTCAGACCCAGTACTTC
TRBJ1-1 NA TRBV5-1 many CASSPTDRLINTEAFF TGCGCCAGCAGCCCAACTGACAGGTTAATAAACACTGAAGCTTTCTTT